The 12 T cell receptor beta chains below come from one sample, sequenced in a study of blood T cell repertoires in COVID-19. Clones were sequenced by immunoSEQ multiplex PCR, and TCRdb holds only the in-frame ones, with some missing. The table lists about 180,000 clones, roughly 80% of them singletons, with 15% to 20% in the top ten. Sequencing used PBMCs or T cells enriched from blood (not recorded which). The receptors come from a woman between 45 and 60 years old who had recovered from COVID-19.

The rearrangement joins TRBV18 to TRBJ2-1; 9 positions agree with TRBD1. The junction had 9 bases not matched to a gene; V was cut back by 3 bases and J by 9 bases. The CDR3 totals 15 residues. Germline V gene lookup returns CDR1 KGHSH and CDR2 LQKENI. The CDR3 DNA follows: TGTGCCAGCTCACCGGAAGGACAGGGGCGAAGTGAGCAGTTCTTC. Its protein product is CASSPEGQGRSEQFF.

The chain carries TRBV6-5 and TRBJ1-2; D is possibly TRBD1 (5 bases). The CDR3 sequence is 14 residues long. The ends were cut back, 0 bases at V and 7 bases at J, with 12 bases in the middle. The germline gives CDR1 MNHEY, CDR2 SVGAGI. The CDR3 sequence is CASSYSSKGAGYTF. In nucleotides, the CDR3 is TGTGCCAGCAGTTACTCGTCCAAAGGGGCTGGCTACACCTTC.

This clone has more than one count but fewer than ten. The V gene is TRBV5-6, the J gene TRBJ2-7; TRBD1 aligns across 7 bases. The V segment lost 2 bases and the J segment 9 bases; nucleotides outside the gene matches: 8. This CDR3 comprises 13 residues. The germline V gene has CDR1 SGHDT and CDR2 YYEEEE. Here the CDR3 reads CASSFPTGDGQYF. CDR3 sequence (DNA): TGTGCCAGCAGCTTCCCAACAGGGGACGGGCAGTACTTC.

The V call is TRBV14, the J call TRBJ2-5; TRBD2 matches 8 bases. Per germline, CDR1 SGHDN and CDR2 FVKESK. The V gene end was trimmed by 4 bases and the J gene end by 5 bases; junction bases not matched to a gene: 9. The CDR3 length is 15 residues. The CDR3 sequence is CASSPRLATGETQYF. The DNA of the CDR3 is TGTGCCAGCAGCCCCCGACTAGCGACGGGGGAGACCCAGTACTTC.

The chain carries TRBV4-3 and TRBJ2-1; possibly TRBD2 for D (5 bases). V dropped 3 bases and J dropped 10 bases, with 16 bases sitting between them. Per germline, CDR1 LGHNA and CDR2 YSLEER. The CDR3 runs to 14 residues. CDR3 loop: CASSQLILDPEQFF. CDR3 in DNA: TGCGCCAGCAGCCAGCTGATACTAGACCCAGAGCAGTTCTTC.

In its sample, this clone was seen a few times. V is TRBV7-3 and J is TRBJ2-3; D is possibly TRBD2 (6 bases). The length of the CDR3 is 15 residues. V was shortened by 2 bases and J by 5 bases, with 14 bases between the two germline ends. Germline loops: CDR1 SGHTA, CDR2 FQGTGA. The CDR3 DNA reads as TGTGCCAGCAGCTTAGAGTTGGGGGGAGGAGATACGCAGTATTTT. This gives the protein CASSLELGGGDTQYF. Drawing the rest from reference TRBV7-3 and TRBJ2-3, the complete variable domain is GAGVSQTPSNKVTEKGKYVELRCDPISGHTALYWYRQSLGQGPEFLIYFQGTGAADDSGLPNDRFFAVRPEGSVSTLKIQRTERGDSAVYLCASSLELGGGDTQYFGPGTRLTVL.

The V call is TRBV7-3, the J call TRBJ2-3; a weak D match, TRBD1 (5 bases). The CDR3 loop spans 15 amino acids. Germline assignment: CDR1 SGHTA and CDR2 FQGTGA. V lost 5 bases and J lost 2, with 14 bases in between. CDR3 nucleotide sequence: TGTGCCAGCAGCCCCCTGGGGCAGAACACAGATACGCAGTATTTT. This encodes CASSPLGQNTDTQYF.

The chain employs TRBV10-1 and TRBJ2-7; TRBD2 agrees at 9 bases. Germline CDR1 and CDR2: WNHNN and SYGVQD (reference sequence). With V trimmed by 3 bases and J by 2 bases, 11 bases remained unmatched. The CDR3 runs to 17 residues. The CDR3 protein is CASSEVSGTSTTYEQYF. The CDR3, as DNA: TGCGCCAGCAGTGAAGTCTCGGGGACTAGCACTACCTACGAGCAGTACTTC.

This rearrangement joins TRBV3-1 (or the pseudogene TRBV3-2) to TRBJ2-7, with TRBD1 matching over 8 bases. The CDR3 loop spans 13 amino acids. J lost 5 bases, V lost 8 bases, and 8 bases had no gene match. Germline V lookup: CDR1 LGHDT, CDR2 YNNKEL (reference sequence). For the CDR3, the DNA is TGTGCCAGCGCGCCGGGACAGGTGGACGAGCAGTACTTC. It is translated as CASAPGQVDEQYF.

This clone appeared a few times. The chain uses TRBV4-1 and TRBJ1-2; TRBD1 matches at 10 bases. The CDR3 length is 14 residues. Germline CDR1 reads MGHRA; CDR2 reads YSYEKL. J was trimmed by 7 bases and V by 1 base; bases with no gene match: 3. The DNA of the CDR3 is TGCGCCAGCAGCCAAGGGACAGGGGGATTTGGCTACACCTTC. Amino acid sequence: CASSQGTGGFGYTF.

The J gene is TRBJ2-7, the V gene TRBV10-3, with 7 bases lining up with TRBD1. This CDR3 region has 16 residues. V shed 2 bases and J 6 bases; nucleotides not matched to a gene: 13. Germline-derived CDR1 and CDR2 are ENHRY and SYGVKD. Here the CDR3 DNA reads TGTGCCATCAGTGAGCCGACAGGGTTAGGGATACGCGAGCAGTACTTC. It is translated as CAISEPTGLGIREQYF.

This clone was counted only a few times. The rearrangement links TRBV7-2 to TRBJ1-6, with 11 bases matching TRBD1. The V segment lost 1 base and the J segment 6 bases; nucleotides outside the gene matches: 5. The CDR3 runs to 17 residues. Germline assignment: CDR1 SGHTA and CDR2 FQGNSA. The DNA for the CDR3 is TGTGCCAGCAGCTTAGGTGGGACAGGGGGAAGTAATTCACCCCTCCACTTT. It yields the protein CASSLGGTGGSNSPLHF. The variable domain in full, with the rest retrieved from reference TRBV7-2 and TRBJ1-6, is GAGVSQSPSNKVTEKGKDVELRCDPISGHTALYWYRQSLGQGLEFLIYFQGNSAPDKSGLPSDRFSAERTGGSVSTLTIQRTQQEDSAVYLCASSLGGTGGSNSPLHFGNGTRLTVT.